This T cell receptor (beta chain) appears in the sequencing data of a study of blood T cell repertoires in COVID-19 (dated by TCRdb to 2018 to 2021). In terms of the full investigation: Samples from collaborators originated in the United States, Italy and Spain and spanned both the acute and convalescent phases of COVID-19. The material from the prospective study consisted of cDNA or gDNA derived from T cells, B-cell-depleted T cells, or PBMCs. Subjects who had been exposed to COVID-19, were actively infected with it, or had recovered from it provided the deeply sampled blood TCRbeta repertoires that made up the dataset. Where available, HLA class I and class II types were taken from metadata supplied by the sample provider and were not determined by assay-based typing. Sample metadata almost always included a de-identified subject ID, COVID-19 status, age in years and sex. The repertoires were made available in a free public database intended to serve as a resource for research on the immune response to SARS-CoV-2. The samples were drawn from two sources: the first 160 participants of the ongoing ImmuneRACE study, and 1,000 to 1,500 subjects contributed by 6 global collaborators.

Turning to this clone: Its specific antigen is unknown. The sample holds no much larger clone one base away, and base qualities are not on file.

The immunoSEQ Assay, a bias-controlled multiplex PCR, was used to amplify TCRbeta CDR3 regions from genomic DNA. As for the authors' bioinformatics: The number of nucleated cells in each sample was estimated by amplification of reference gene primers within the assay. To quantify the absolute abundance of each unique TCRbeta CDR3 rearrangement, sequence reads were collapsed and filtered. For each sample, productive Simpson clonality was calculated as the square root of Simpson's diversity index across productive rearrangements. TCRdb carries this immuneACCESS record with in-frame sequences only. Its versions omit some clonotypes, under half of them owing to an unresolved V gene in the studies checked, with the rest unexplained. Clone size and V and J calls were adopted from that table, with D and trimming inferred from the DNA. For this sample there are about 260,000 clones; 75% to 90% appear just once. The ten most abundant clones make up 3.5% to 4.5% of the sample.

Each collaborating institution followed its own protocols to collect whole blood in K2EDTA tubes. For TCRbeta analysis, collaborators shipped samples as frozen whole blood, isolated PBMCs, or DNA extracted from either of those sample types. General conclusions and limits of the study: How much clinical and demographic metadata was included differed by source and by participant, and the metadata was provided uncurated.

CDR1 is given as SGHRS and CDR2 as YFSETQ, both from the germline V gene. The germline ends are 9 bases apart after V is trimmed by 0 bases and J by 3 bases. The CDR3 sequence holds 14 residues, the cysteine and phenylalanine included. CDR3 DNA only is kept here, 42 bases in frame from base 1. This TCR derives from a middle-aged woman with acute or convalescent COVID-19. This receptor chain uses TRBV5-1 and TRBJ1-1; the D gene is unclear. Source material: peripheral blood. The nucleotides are TGCGCCAGCAGCTTGGACAGCACCTACACTGAAGCTTTCTTT. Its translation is CASSLDSTYTEAFF.